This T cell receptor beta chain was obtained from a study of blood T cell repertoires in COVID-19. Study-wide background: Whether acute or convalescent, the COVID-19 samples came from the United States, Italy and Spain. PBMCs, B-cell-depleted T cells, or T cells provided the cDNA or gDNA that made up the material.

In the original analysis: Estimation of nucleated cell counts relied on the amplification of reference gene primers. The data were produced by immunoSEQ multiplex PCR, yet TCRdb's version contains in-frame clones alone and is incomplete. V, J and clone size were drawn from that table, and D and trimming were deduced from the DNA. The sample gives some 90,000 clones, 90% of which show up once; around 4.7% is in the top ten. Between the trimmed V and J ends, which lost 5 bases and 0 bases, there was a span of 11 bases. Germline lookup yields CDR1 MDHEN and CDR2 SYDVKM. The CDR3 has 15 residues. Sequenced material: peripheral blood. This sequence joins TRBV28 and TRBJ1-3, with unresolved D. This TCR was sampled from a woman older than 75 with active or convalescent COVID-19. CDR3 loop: CASSNNRYSGNTIYF. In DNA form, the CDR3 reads TGTGCCAGCAGTAACAACAGATACTCTGGAAACACCATATATTTT.